These 5 T cell receptor beta chains were all obtained from the same sample, sequenced in a study of graft-versus-host responses after intestinal transplantation (TCRdb year 2021). The library was built by means of the immunoSEQ multiplex PCR assay. The source is immuneACCESS, and TCRdb retained only in-frame sequences with V and J called. Part of the clones is not carried over; for the studies checked, unresolved V genes explain less than half of this, and the remainder is unexplained. In this sample the table shows tens of thousands of clones, roughly 87% of which occur a single time. Roughly 4% of the sample belongs to the ten largest clones. The sequencing here drew on PBMCs, taken 1070 days after transplant. These receptors were taken from a human patient who received an intestinal transplant, so some T cells may come from the graft donor.

V is TRBV19 and J is TRBJ2-1; no clear D gene. V shed 3 bases and J shed 1 base, with 4 bases lying between them. This CDR3 is 13 amino acids long. Germline-derived CDR1 and CDR2 are LNHDA and SQIVND (reference sequence). The CDR3 loop is CASSIISYNEQFF. As DNA, the CDR3 is TGTGCCAGTAGTATTATATCCTACAATGAGCAGTTCTTC.

The V and J genes are TRBV5-1 and TRBJ1-6, with D uncertain. Germline V gene sequence: CDR1 SGHRS, CDR2 YFSETQ. This CDR3 has 14 residues. V was trimmed by 0 bases and J by 6 bases, leaving 7 bases between them. As DNA, the CDR3 is TGCGCCAGCAGCTTGGGACCGATTAATTCACCCCTCCACTTT. Encoded protein: CASSLGPINSPLHF.

The chain couples TRBV4-1 to TRBJ1-3; D gene ambiguous. The CDR3 consists of 15 residues. The germline gives CDR1 MGHRA, CDR2 YSYEKL. The V end lost 0 bases, the J end lost 4 bases, and 10 bases lay between the germline ends. The DNA for the CDR3 is TGCGCCAGCAGCCAAGATGAGACATCGGGAAACACCATATATTTT. Its protein is CASSQDETSGNTIYF.

J is TRBJ1-1 and V is TRBV29-1, with D unresolved. CDR1 SQVTM and CDR2 ANQGSEA come from the germline V gene. CDR3 length equals 13 residues. V was pared by 7 bases and J by 7 bases, with 19 bases between. The CDR3 region has the DNA TGCAGCGGCAGTGTTGGTGACCGGCGTGAAGCTTTCTTT. Protein product: CSGSVGDRREAFF.

This chain connects TRBV19 to TRBJ1-5, with unresolved D. This CDR3 contains 15 residues. Germline V lookup: CDR1 LNHDA, CDR2 SQIVND (reference sequence). V lost 6 bases, J lost 2 bases, and 14 bases lay in between. The CDR3 bases are TGTGCCAGTAGGGACTCCGCGGGAGGCAATCAGCCCCAGCATTTT. Protein: CASRDSAGGNQPQHF.